These 18 T cell receptor beta chains came from one sample sequenced in a study of molecular identifiers for immune sequencing clone quantification. Using its own MiXCR run on the PCR reads, TCRdb lists one record per CDR3 protein. Of 400,000 to 600,000 distinct CDR3 sequences in the sample, about 25% were seen once. Sequenced material: naive CD8+ T cells from blood, with Jurkat cell RNA spiked in. Subset denoted: FACS-sorted CD8+CD4-CCR7+CD45RA+ naive T cells. The receptors here all came from a human donor in good health. Some libraries in this study had Jurkat cell RNA spiked in.

This clonotype was seen at least ten times. V usage is TRBV13 and J usage is TRBJ1-1; TRBD1 might be the D (6 bases). CDR1 is PRHDT, CDR2 FYEKMQ, per germline (reference sequence). Between the trimmed V and J ends, which lost 4 bases and 2 bases, there was a span of 11 bases. This CDR3 has 14 amino acids. This chain's CDR3 is CASSYRTDNTEAFF. DNA for the CDR3: TGTGCCAGCAGCTATCGGACAGACAACACTGAAGCTTTCTTT.

J is TRBJ1-5 and V is TRBV4-3, with TRBD1 as a possible D gene (6 bases). The CDR3 extends over 16 amino acids. Germline CDR1 LGHNA, CDR2 YSLEER. With 0 bases removed from V and 4 bases from J, the gap between germline ends came to 13 bases. The CDR3 bases are TGCGCCAGCAGCCAAGATTCCGGGGGGCTGAATCAGCCCCAGCATTTT. This encodes CASSQDSGGLNQPQHF.

To note about this clonotype: A read error may account for a junction end that differs from germline. The chain carries TRBV5-1 and TRBJ1-2; a possible D gene is TRBD1 (5 bases). The CDR3 is 17 residues long. Germline V gene lookup returns CDR1 SGHRS and CDR2 YFSETQ. The CDR3 DNA sequence: TGCGCCAGCAGCTTGGCCGAAGGCGGAGGGGTCTACTATGGCTACCCCTTC. This codes for CASSLAEGGGVYYGYPF.

The chain uses TRBV13 and TRBJ1-2; D may be TRBD1 (6 bases). Germline V CDR1 and CDR2: PRHDT, FYEKMQ (reference sequence). Trimming cost V 5 bases and J 10 bases, with 17 bases left between them. CDR3 length: 13 residues. CDR3: CASSPQTGLDYTF. Here the CDR3 DNA reads TGTGCCAGCAGCCCTCAAACAGGGCTAGACTACACCTTC.

This clonotype came up many times. This chain joins TRBV4-1 and TRBJ2-7; weak D call: TRBD1 (6 bases). This CDR3 comprises 14 residues. With 4 bases removed from V and 4 bases from J, the gap between germline ends came to 14 bases. Germline V CDR1 and CDR2: MGHRA, YSYEKL. The CDR3 DNA is TGCGCCAGCAGCCCAGAGGGACAAGAGTACGAGCAGTACTTC. Protein sequence: CASSPEGQEYEQYF.

This clonotype was recorded a few times. The chain couples TRBV4-3 to TRBJ2-7; 7 nucleotides align to TRBD2. The length of the CDR3 is 15 residues. The V segment lost 1 base and the J segment 3 bases; nucleotides outside the gene matches: 6. Germline V CDR1 and CDR2: LGHNA, YSLEER. The CDR3 DNA reads TGCGCCAGCAGCCAAGCGCGGGGGACTAACTACGAGCAGTACTTC. It translates to CASSQARGTNYEQYF.

The chain carries TRBV28 and TRBJ1-5, with D uncertain. Germline V gene sequence: CDR1 MDHEN, CDR2 SYDVKM. The CDR3 consists of 17 residues. V dropped 3 bases and J dropped 0 bases, with 15 bases sitting between them. The DNA of the CDR3 is TGTGCCAGCAGTTTGAGACTCAGATCATATAGCAATCAGCCCCAGCATTTT. This encodes CASSLRLRSYSNQPQHF.

This clonotype was detected only a few times. The rearrangement uses TRBV27 and TRBJ2-1; tentatively, D is TRBD2 (6 bases). Germline values: CDR1 MNHEY, CDR2 SMNVEV (reference sequence). The CDR3 contains 13 residues. Trimming pared 5 bases from V and 8 bases from J, leaving 13 bases between. The CDR3: CASSIGTGDEQFF. The CDR3, as DNA: TGTGCCAGCAGTATAGGGACGGGGGATGAGCAGTTCTTC.

This clonotype was counted at least ten times. The chain employs TRBV11-2 and TRBJ1-4; 9 bases align to TRBD1. CDR1 and CDR2 (germline): SGHAT, FQNNGV. J gave up 2 bases and V 7 bases, and 11 bases lay outside the gene matches. The CDR3 totals 17 residues. The CDR3 sequence: CASTRAGQGLTNEKLFF. CDR3 DNA: TGTGCCAGCACCAGGGCTGGACAGGGGCTTACTAATGAAAAACTGTTTTTT. The full variable domain, rest sourced from reference TRBV11-2 and TRBJ1-4, is EAGVAQSPRYKIIEKRQSVAFWCNPISGHATLYWYQQILGQGPKLLIQFQNNGVVDDSQLPKDRFSAERLKGVDSTLKIQPAKLEDSAVYLCASTRAGQGLTNEKLFFGSGTQLSVL.

This clonotype has ten or more counts. The chain couples TRBV20-1 to TRBJ1-1; tentative D call: TRBD1 (6 bases). Trimming pared 5 bases from V and 4 bases from J, leaving 17 bases between. The V gene's germline CDR1 is DFQATT and CDR2 SNEGSKA (reference sequence). This CDR3 region has 14 residues. The chain's CDR3 is CSAPKGGSVTEAFF. CDR3 coding DNA: TGCAGTGCTCCAAAGGGGGGTTCTGTCACTGAAGCTTTCTTT.

Written as DNA, the CDR3 is TGTGCCAGCAGCGAGAGACAGGGTTCCGGGGAGCTGTTTTTT. Translated: CASSERQGSGELFF. The chain joins TRBV7-9 to TRBJ2-2, with 7 bases that match TRBD1. The CDR3 is made up of 14 amino acids. Germline loops: CDR1 SEHNR, CDR2 FQNEAQ (reference sequence). J lost 6 bases, V lost 5 bases, and 6 bases had no gene match. The variable domain in full, with the rest retrieved from reference TRBV7-9 and TRBJ2-2, is DTGVSQNPRHKITKRGQNVTFRCDPISEHNRLYWYRQTLGQGPEFLTYFQNEAQLEKSRLLSDRFSAERPKGSFSTLEIQRTEQGDSAMYLCASSERQGSGELFFGEGSRLTVL.

The chain joins TRBV10-2 to TRBJ1-5; no definite D call. Trimming shortened V by 0 bases and J by 6 bases, and 3 bases separated the two germline ends. The CDR3 runs to 12 residues. The germline CDR1 and CDR2 sequences are WSHSY and SAAADI. The CDR3 protein is CASSESLQPQHF. CDR3 sequence (DNA): TGCGCCAGCAGTGAGTCTCTTCAGCCCCAGCATTTT.

Only a few counts were recorded for this clonotype. The gene calls are TRBV6-2 or TRBV6-3 and TRBJ2-6; maybe TRBD2 (8 bases). The length of the CDR3 is 18 residues. V lost 5 bases and J lost 2, with 19 bases in between. Per germline, CDR1 MNHEY and CDR2 SVGEGT. The CDR3 loop is CASSKYRQGLAGANVLTF. CDR3 nucleotides: TGTGCCAGCAGTAAATATCGACAGGGACTAGCTGGGGCCAACGTCCTGACTTTC.

Concerning this clonotype: A much larger clone lies a single base off, so this may be a read error. The rearrangement links TRBV28 to TRBJ2-7; a weak D match, TRBD1 (5 bases). The length of the CDR3 is 16 residues. Germline V gives CDR1 MDHEN, CDR2 SYDVKM. Trimming shortened V by 8 bases and J by 6 bases, and 26 bases separated the two germline ends. DNA of the CDR3: TGTGCCAGCGGGGTTAAGCTAGGGGCTAGGAGCGCCGAGCAGTACTTC. The encoded protein is CASGVKLGARSAEQYF. The full variable domain, with the rest looked up from reference TRBV28 and TRBJ2-7, is DVKVTQSSRYLVKRTGEKVFLECVQDMDHENMFWYRQDPGLGLRLIYFSYDVKMKEKGDIPEGYSVSREKKERFSLILESASTNQTSMYLCASGVKLGARSAEQYFGPGTRLTVT.

This clonotype was detected only a few times. The rearrangement joins TRBV20-1 to TRBJ2-3, with a tentative D call TRBD2 (7 bases). CDR1 and CDR2 (germline): DFQATT, SNEGSKA (reference sequence). The CDR3 consists of 15 residues. The V end was cut by 3 bases, the J end by 5 bases, with 18 bases between. CDR3 DNA sequence: TGCAGTGCTAGCGTGGCGGGGGCGGTTCAAGATACGCAGTATTTT. Its translation: CSASVAGAVQDTQYF.

V and J are TRBV19 and TRBJ2-1; D might be TRBD1 or TRBD2, each matching 5 bases. The V gene lost 6 bases and the J gene lost 7 bases, with 16 bases spanning the gap. The germline gives CDR1 LNHDA, CDR2 SQIVND (reference sequence). The CDR3 sequence is 14 residues long. In DNA, the CDR3 is TGTGCCAGTAGCGTGACGGGGCCCTTAAATGAGCAGTTCTTC. It encodes CASSVTGPLNEQFF.

This clonotype was picked up many times. The rearrangement links TRBV29-1 to TRBJ1-5; D possibly corresponds to TRBD1 (6 bases). The V gene's germline CDR1 is SQVTM and CDR2 ANQGSEA. The CDR3 extends over 13 amino acids. V was cut by 7 bases and J by 1 base, with 11 bases left in between. The CDR3 nucleotides read TGCAGCGCAACGACAGGAAGCAATCAGCCCCAGCATTTT. Amino acids: CSATTGSNQPQHF.

The chain couples TRBV7-9 to TRBJ1-4; no clear D gene. Per germline, CDR1 SEHNR and CDR2 FQNEAQ (reference sequence). The CDR3 covers 13 residues. The germline V and J ends were trimmed by 7 bases and 5 bases, with 11 bases remaining between them. CDR3 loop: CASTGSPNEKLFF. The CDR3 nucleotides read TGTGCCAGCACCGGGAGCCCCAATGAAAAACTGTTTTTT. Based on the CDR3 plus reference TRBV7-9 and TRBJ1-4, the full variable domain is DTGVSQNPRHKITKRGQNVTFRCDPISEHNRLYWYRQTLGQGPEFLTYFQNEAQLEKSRLLSDRFSAERPKGSFSTLEIQRTEQGDSAMYLCASTGSPNEKLFFGSGTQLSVL.